These 23 T cell receptor beta chains originate from one sample sequenced in a study of cytomegalovirus exposure and HLA in healthy donors (dated by TCRdb to the late 2010s). The method behind the library was the immunoSEQ multiplex PCR assay. For the multiplex PCR, a mixture combining 60 forward primers for TCR Vbeta segments and 13 reverse primers for TCR Jbeta segments was used. TCRdb limited this immuneACCESS table to in-frame rearrangements with V and J called. A share of clones is missing; checked studies link under half to unresolved V genes, and the rest is unexplained. In this sample the table shows almost 200,000 clones, 70% to 80% of which occur a single time. The ten top clones hold approximately 0.4% of the sample. Sequenced: PBMCs. The source of these receptors is a male donor in good health and CMV-seropositive.

The chain has TRBV18 and TRBJ2-1; a weak D match, TRBD2 (5 bases). Germline assignment: CDR1 KGHSH and CDR2 LQKENI. The germline V and J ends were trimmed by 2 bases and 3 bases, with 11 bases remaining between them. This CDR3 spans 15 amino acids. The CDR3 is CASSPVRENYNEQFF. The CDR3 bases are TGTGCCAGCTCACCAGTACGGGAAAACTACAATGAGCAGTTCTTC.

The chain combines TRBV4-1 with TRBJ1-4; D may be TRBD1 (6 bases). Trimming removed 4 bases from V and 8 bases from J, with 23 bases in between. The CDR3 spans 17 residues. From germline, CDR1 is MGHRA and CDR2 YSYEKL. CDR3 region: CASSLHVRGTGGEKLFF. The CDR3 nucleotides read TGCGCCAGCAGCCTACACGTAAGGGGCACTGGGGGCGAAAAACTGTTTTTT.

This chain uses TRBV9 with TRBJ1-1, with D perhaps matching TRBD1 (5 bases). The V gene lost 1 base and the J gene lost 2 bases, with 12 bases spanning the gap. The CDR3 consists of 15 residues. Germline loops: CDR1 SGDLS, CDR2 YYNGEE. The CDR3 DNA is TGTGCCAGCAGCGTACCGGGCAGGGTCAACACTGAAGCTTTCTTT. Protein product: CASSVPGRVNTEAFF.

The chain employs TRBV19 and TRBJ1-5; the match to TRBD1 covers 7 bases. The CDR3 spans 15 residues. With V trimmed by 7 bases and J by 4 bases, 10 bases remained unmatched. Germline lookup yields CDR1 LNHDA and CDR2 SQIVND (reference sequence). CDR3 nucleotide sequence: TGTGCCAGTACTTCCTTGACAGGGAGTAATCAGCCCCAGCATTTT. It codes for CASTSLTGSNQPQHF.

This sequence joins TRBV18 and TRBJ2-5, with a possible D match to TRBD2 (6 bases). V was cut by 6 bases and J by 7 bases, with 18 bases left in between. The CDR3 length is 14 residues. Looked up from germline, CDR1 is KGHSH and CDR2 is LQKENI. CDR3 sequence (DNA): TGTGCCAGCTCTCCCCCGTCAATCGGGGGGACCCAGTACTTC. Translation gives CASSPPSIGGTQYF.

This chain joins TRBV27 and TRBJ2-7; 8 nucleotides agree with TRBD2. CDR1 is MNHEY and CDR2 is SMNVEV in the germline V gene (reference sequence). The CDR3 extends over 17 amino acids. The V segment lost 2 bases and the J segment 7 bases; nucleotides outside the gene matches: 16. CDR3 DNA sequence: TGTGCCAGCAGTTTAACCGGAGCGGGGGCCCCATTGTGGGAGCAGTACTTC. Protein: CASSLTGAGAPLWEQYF.

The V and J genes are TRBV12-5 and TRBJ2-5; tentatively, D is TRBD2 (5 bases). CDR3 length equals 14 residues. Germline CDR1 and CDR2: LGHNT and FRNRAP. Between the trimmed V and J ends, which lost 5 bases and 5 bases, there was a span of 15 bases. CDR3 in amino acids: CASGPSTQWETQYF. CDR3 sequence (DNA): TGTGCTAGTGGTCCTAGCACACAGTGGGAGACCCAGTACTTC.

The V call is TRBV6-5, the J call TRBJ2-1; TRBD2 aligns across 10 bases. The CDR3 sequence is 16 residues long. Trimming cost V 2 bases and J 7 bases; bases outside gene matches: 8. The germline gives CDR1 MNHEY, CDR2 SVGAGI. CDR3: CASSYPGTSDGNEQFF. The CDR3 DNA sequence: TGTGCCAGCAGTTACCCCGGGACTAGCGATGGGAATGAGCAGTTCTTC.

The chain carries TRBV27 and TRBJ2-5; 7 bases fit TRBD2. CDR3 size: 16 residues. Unmatched junction bases numbered 13, after V lost 4 bases and J lost 5 bases. Germline V gene lookup returns CDR1 MNHEY and CDR2 SMNVEV (reference sequence). The CDR3 coding sequence is TGTGCCAGCAGTTCCCCTAGCGGCATTATTGGGGAGACCCAGTACTTC. Amino acid sequence: CASSSPSGIIGETQYF.

This chain connects TRBV15 to TRBJ2-4, with TRBD1 as a possible D gene (5 bases). V was shortened by 5 bases and J by 9 bases, with 14 bases between the two germline ends. Germline CDR1 and CDR2: LNHNV and YYDKDF (reference sequence). The CDR3 loop spans 13 amino acids. The CDR3 protein is CATSPQDHAIQYF. The CDR3 nucleotides read TGTGCCACCAGCCCACAGGATCACGCCATTCAGTACTTC.

V gene TRBV7-3 combines with J gene TRBJ2-3; the match to TRBD2 covers 7 bases. The CDR3 is 16 residues long. The trim removed 6 bases at V and 2 bases at J, leaving 11 bases unmatched. Per the germline V gene, CDR1 is SGHTA and CDR2 is FQGTGA. The CDR3 here is CASSPRTRDLTDTQYF. In DNA, the CDR3 is TGTGCCAGCAGTCCGAGGACTAGAGATCTCACAGATACGCAGTATTTT. Complete variable domain (other parts from reference TRBV7-3 and TRBJ2-3): GAGVSQTPSNKVTEKGKYVELRCDPISGHTALYWYRQSLGQGPEFLIYFQGTGAADDSGLPNDRFFAVRPEGSVSTLKIQRTERGDSAVYLCASSPRTRDLTDTQYFGPGTRLTVL.

The DNA of the CDR3 is TGTGCCAGCAGTCATAGCGGGAGTGGGTACGAGCAGTACTTC. This gives the protein CASSHSGSGYEQYF. The rearrangement joins TRBV7-3 to TRBJ2-7; TRBD2 agrees at 9 bases. V lost 6 bases and J lost 4; bases outside the gene matches: 7. The CDR3 is 14 amino acids. CDR1 SGHTA and CDR2 FQGTGA come from the germline V gene.

This clone came up a few times. The chain carries TRBV6-5 and TRBJ2-7; a weak D match, TRBD1 (5 bases). CDR3 length equals 14 residues. Trimming stripped 8 bases from V and 2 bases from J, with 16 bases between. Germline V gene lookup returns CDR1 MNHEY and CDR2 SVGAGI. This chain's CDR3 is CASGAFAGPYEQYF. CDR3 DNA sequence: TGTGCCAGCGGGGCTTTCGCAGGCCCCTACGAGCAGTACTTC.

CDR3 protein: CASRTIQGTSGQPQHF. The CDR3 DNA reads TGTGCCAGTAGAACTATACAGGGAACTTCGGGTCAGCCCCAGCATTTT. V and J are TRBV19 and TRBJ1-5, with D possibly TRBD1 on 6 matching bases. Trimming shortened V by 6 bases and J by 6 bases, and 21 bases separated the two germline ends. The CDR3 sequence is 16 residues long. In germline, CDR1 is LNHDA, CDR2 SQIVND (reference sequence). Full variable domain (outside the CDR3, taken from reference TRBV19 and TRBJ1-5): DGGITQSPKYLFRKEGQNVTLSCEQNLNHDAMYWYRQDPGQGLRLIYYSQIVNDFQKGDIAEGYSVSREKKESFPLTVTSAQKNPTAFYLCASRTIQGTSGQPQHFGDGTRLSIL.

With regard to this clone: A read error may produce the germline difference seen at one junction end. The V gene is TRBV29-1, the J gene TRBJ1-1, with 7 bases aligning to TRBD1. The V gene's germline CDR1 is SQVTM and CDR2 ANQGSEA. The CDR3 is 13 amino acids. In DNA, the CDR3 is TGCAGCGTTGAGGGACAGCTGAACACTGGAGCTTTCTTT. Amino acids: CSVEGQLNTGAFF.

The chain recombines TRBV6-5 with TRBJ2-3; perhaps TRBD2 as D (5 bases). The ends were cut back, 5 bases at V and 7 bases at J, with 10 bases in the middle. The CDR3 totals 12 residues. Germline V lookup: CDR1 MNHEY, CDR2 SVGAGI. CDR3 DNA sequence: TGTGCCAGCAGTATGTCGGGATATACGCAGTATTTT. Translation: CASSMSGYTQYF.

V is TRBV11-2 and J is TRBJ1-4, with TRBD1 as a possible D gene (5 bases). The CDR3 consists of 16 residues. The V gene lost 5 bases and the J gene lost 7 bases, with 20 bases spanning the gap. The germline V gene encodes CDR1 SGHAT and CDR2 FQNNGV. This chain's CDR3 is CASSQPRQPTFEKLFF. The CDR3, as DNA: TGTGCCAGCAGCCAACCGCGACAGCCGACCTTTGAAAAACTGTTTTTT.

The chain joins TRBV18 to TRBJ2-5; 8 bases fit TRBD1. The J call is doubtful: the DNA matches TRBJ2-7 better. Germline V gene lookup returns CDR1 KGHSH and CDR2 LQKENI. The CDR3 covers 15 residues. For the CDR3, the DNA is TGTGCCAGCTCTGACGGACAGGGCCGTGGTTACGAGCAGTACTTC. It yields the protein CASSDGQGRGYEQYF.

This chain joins TRBV6-6 and TRBJ1-2; maybe TRBD1 (6 bases). From germline, CDR1 is MNHNY and CDR2 SVGAGI (reference sequence). This CDR3 spans 14 amino acids. V was pared by 6 bases and J by 6 bases, with 17 bases between. CDR3 coding DNA: TGTGCCAGCAGGCCGACAGGAGAGATCGATGGCTACACCTTC. This codes for CASRPTGEIDGYTF.

The chain links TRBV20-1 to TRBJ1-1, with D possibly being TRBD1 (6 bases). Germline CDR1 and CDR2: DFQATT and SNEGSKA (reference sequence). V was cut by 6 bases and J by 8 bases, with 13 bases left in between. This CDR3 has 11 amino acids. The CDR3 reads CSAQRTDEAFF. The CDR3 DNA is TGCAGTGCGCAGAGGACAGACGAAGCTTTCTTT.

V usage is TRBV7-3 and J usage is TRBJ1-1; the match to TRBD1 covers 7 bases. Trimming took 5 bases from V and 3 from J; bases not matched to a gene: 6. This CDR3 is built from 14 residues. Germline assignment: CDR1 SGHTA and CDR2 FQGTGA. CDR3 loop: CASSQTGRDTEAFF. CDR3 bases: TGTGCCAGCAGCCAGACAGGGCGGGACACTGAAGCTTTCTTT.

This clone was detected a few times. Different DNA sequences within this sample yield the same CDR3. The chain uses TRBV5-1 and TRBJ2-3; 11 bases fit TRBD2. Per the germline V gene, CDR1 is SGHRS and CDR2 is YFSETQ. The CDR3 is 16 residues long. After removal of 4 bases from V and 3 bases from J, the junction contained 7 bases not matched to a gene. The CDR3 loop reads CASSLLAGGPTDTQYF. DNA of the CDR3: TGCGCCAGCAGCCTCTTAGCGGGGGGGCCGACAGATACGCAGTATTTT.

This clone was counted once. The J gene is TRBJ2-2, the V gene TRBV5-1; D gene uncertain. CDR3 size: 14 residues. With 2 bases removed from V and 2 bases from J, the gap between germline ends came to 7 bases. Germline CDR1 reads SGHRS; CDR2 reads YFSETQ. CDR3 sequence: CASSFAYNTGELFF. The CDR3 nucleotides are TGCGCCAGCAGCTTCGCCTATAACACCGGGGAGCTGTTTTTT.